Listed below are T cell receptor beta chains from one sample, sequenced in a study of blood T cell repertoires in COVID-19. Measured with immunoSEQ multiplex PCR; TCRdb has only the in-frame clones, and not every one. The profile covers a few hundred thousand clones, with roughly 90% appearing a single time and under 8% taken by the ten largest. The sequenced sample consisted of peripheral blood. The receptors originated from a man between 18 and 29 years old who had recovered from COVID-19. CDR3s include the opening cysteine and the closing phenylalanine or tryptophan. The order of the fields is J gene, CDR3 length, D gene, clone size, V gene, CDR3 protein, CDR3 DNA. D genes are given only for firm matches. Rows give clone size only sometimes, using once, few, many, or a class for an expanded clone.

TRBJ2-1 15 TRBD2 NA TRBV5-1 CASSPGLAGDNEQFF TGCGCCAGCAGCCCTGGACTAGCGGGAGACAATGAGCAGTTCTTC
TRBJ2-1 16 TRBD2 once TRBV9 CASSMPASGRPNEQFF TGTGCCAGCAGCATGCCAGCTAGCGGGCGCCCAAATGAGCAGTTCTTC
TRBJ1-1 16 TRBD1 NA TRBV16 CASGDRGRRMNTEAFF TGTGCCAGCGGGGACAGGGGGCGAAGAATGAACACTGAAGCTTTCTTT
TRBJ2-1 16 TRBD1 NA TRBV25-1 CASSPPGTGGLNEQFF TGTGCCAGCAGTCCTCCCGGGACAGGGGGCCTCAATGAGCAGTTCTTC
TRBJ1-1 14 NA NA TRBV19 CASSSGEMKTEAFF TGTGCCAGTAGTTCCGGGGAAATGAAAACTGAAGCTTTCTTT
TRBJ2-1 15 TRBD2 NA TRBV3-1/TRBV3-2 CASSQPGGAYNEQFF TGTGCCAGCAGCCAACCGGGGGGGGCCTACAATGAGCAGTTCTTC
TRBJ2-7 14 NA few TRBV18 CASSPGQSSYEQYF TGTGCCAGCTCACCCGGACAGAGCTCCTACGAGCAGTACTTC
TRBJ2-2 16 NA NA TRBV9 CASSVDGGANTGELFF TGTGCCAGCAGCGTAGATGGAGGGGCGAACACCGGGGAGCTGTTTTTT
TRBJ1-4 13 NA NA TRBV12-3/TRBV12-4 CASSSGTNEKLFF TGTGCCAGCAGCTCGGGGACTAATGAAAAACTGTTTTTT
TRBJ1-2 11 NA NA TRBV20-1 CSAKQPYGYTF TGCAGTGCTAAACAGCCCTATGGCTACACCTTC
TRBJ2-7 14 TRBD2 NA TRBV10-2 CASSGGRIEGEQYF TGCGCCAGCAGTGGCGGGAGAATTGAGGGCGAGCAGTACTTC
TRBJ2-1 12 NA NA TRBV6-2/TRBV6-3 CASSYRGQHGIF TGTGCCAGCAGTTATCGAGGACAACATGGGATCTTC
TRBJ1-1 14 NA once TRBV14 CASSLGGSDTEAFF TGTGCCAGCAGCCTAGGGGGTTCGGACACTGAAGCTTTCTTT
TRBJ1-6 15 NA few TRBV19 CASCTSQGTNSPLHF TGTGCCAGTTGCACCTCCCAGGGTACTAATTCACCCCTCCACTTT
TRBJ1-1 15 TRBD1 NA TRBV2 CASSEARDRDTEAFF TGTGCCAGCAGTGAAGCGCGGGACAGGGACACTGAAGCTTTCTTT
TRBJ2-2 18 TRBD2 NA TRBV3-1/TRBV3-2 CASSQGPREGLNTGELFF TGTGCCAGCAGCCAAGGCCCGCGGGAGGGTCTGAACACCGGGGAGCTGTTTTTT
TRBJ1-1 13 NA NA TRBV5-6 CASSLGVGAGAFF TGTGCCAGCAGCTTGGGTGTGGGGGCAGGTGCTTTCTTT
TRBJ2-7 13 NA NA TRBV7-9 CASSGEWNYEQYF TGTGCCAGCAGCGGGGAGTGGAACTACGAGCAGTACTTC
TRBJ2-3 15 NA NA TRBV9 CASSVVGSVADTQYF TGTGCCAGCAGCGTAGTCGGGAGTGTTGCAGATACGCAGTATTTT
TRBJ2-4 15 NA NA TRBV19 CASRRDSWAKNIQYF TGTGCCAGTAGGCGGGACAGTTGGGCCAAAAACATTCAGTACTTC
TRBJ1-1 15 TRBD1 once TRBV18 CASSQQGQGVTEAFF TGTGCCAGCTCACAACAAGGACAGGGGGTGACTGAAGCTTTCTTT
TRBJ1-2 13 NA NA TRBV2 CASDPGQGYGYTF TGTGCCAGCGACCCGGGACAAGGATATGGCTACACCTTC
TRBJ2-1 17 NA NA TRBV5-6 CASHIARTLGLLNEQFF TGTGCCAGCCATATTGCCCGGACCTTGGGGCTACTCAATGAGCAGTTCTTC
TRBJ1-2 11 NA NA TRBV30 CAWSVGDGYTF TGTGCCTGGAGTGTAGGGGATGGCTACACCTTC
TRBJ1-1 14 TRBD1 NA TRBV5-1 CASSSTGMNTEAFF TGCGCCAGCAGCTCGACAGGGATGAACACTGAAGCTTTCTTT
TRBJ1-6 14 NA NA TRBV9 CASSVGGLNSPLHF TGTGCCAGCAGCGTAGGGGGCCTGAATTCACCCCTCCACTTT
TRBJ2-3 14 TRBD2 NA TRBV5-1 CASSLTSGGDTQYF TGCGCCAGCAGCTTAACTAGCGGGGGCGATACGCAGTATTTT
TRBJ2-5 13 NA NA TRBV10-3 CAISELLTRPQYF TGTGCCATCAGTGAGTTACTGACTAGGCCCCAGTACTTC
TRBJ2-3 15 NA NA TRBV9 CASSGGVTSTDTQYF TGTGCCAGCAGCGGGGGGGTAACTAGCACAGATACGCAGTATTTT
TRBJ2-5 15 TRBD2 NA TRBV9 CASSTSGGARETQYF TGTGCCAGCAGCACTAGCGGGGGGGCGCGGGAGACCCAGTACTTC
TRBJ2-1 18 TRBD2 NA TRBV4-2 CASSQDGWGLASYNEQFF TGTGCCAGCAGCCAAGATGGCTGGGGACTAGCATCCTACAATGAGCAGTTCTTC
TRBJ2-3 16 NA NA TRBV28 CASSSPRDYRTDTQYF TGTGCCAGCAGTTCCCCCCGCGACTACCGCACAGATACGCAGTATTTT
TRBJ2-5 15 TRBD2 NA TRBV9 CASSPRGTSGETQYF TGTGCCAGCAGTCCTCGCGGGACTAGCGGGGAGACCCAGTACTTC
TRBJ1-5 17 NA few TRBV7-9 CASSLAQGDNSNQPQHF TGTGCCAGCAGCTTAGCGCAGGGCGACAATAGCAATCAGCCCCAGCATTTT
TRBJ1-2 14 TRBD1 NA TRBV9 CASSGDSPIYGYTF TGTGCCAGCAGCGGGGACAGTCCTATCTATGGCTACACCTTC
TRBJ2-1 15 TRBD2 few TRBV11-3 CASSVSGRFDNEQFF TGTGCCAGCAGCGTTAGCGGGAGGTTCGACAATGAGCAGTTCTTC
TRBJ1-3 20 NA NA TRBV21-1 CASSKSREGGQGSTGNTIYF TGTGCCAGCAGCAAAAGTCGGGAAGGGGGACAGGGTAGTACTGGAAACACCATATATTTT
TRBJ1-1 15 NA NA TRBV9 CASSLAAEMNTEAFF TGTGCCAGCAGCCTGGCGGCGGAGATGAACACTGAAGCTTTCTTT